These T cell receptor beta chains were read from a single sample in a study of cytomegalovirus exposure and HLA in healthy donors. The repertoire was sequenced with immunoSEQ multiplex PCR; TCRdb's copy has only in-frame clones and lacks some. The sample carries about 160,000 clones, less than 90% recorded once. The sample taken for sequencing was PBMCs. These receptors all stem from a young man in good health and CMV-seronegative. CDR3s include the opening cysteine and the closing phenylalanine or tryptophan. The D gene is left open where the match is weak. A clone size is listed for some rows: how often the clone was seen (once, few, many), or a class if it is expanded.

d_call: .
j_call: TRBJ2-1
clone_size: .
v_call: TRBV15
cdr3_nt: TGTGCCACCAGCAGAGACAGGGCCTTCTCGGACAATGAGCAGTTCTTC
cdr3_aa: CATSRDRAFSDNEQFF

d_call: TRBD1
j_call: TRBJ2-4
clone_size: .
v_call: TRBV18
cdr3_nt: TGTGCCAGCTCACCAACGGGACAGGTCTTTTTAGACTTC
cdr3_aa: CASSPTGQVFLDF

d_call: .
j_call: TRBJ1-2
clone_size: .
v_call: TRBV28
cdr3_nt: TGTGCCAGCAGTTATGGAGGCCCCACTAACTATGGCTACACCTTC
cdr3_aa: CASSYGGPTNYGYTF

d_call: TRBD1
j_call: TRBJ2-1
clone_size: .
v_call: TRBV6-5
cdr3_nt: TGTGCCAGCAGCACTGGGGGACAGTTTCAGTTCTTC
cdr3_aa: CASSTGGQFQFF

d_call: .
j_call: TRBJ2-2
clone_size: .
v_call: TRBV7-3
cdr3_nt: TGTGCCAGCAGCCCCATAGGCGAGGCTGCCGGGGAGCTGTTTTTT
cdr3_aa: CASSPIGEAAGELFF

d_call: TRBD2
j_call: TRBJ2-3
clone_size: few
v_call: TRBV27
cdr3_nt: TGTGCCAGCAGTTTGTCTAGCGGGAGGGCGAATACGCAGTATTTT
cdr3_aa: CASSLSSGRANTQYF

d_call: TRBD2
j_call: TRBJ2-5
clone_size: .
v_call: TRBV19
cdr3_nt: TGTGCCAGTAGTATCACGGCGGGGGGCCCGGAGACCCAGTACTTC
cdr3_aa: CASSITAGGPETQYF

d_call: .
j_call: TRBJ1-1
clone_size: .
v_call: TRBV6-6
cdr3_nt: TGTGCCAGCAGTTACCCGGGAAACACTGAAGCTTTCTTT
cdr3_aa: CASSYPGNTEAFF

d_call: TRBD1
j_call: TRBJ1-4
clone_size: few
v_call: TRBV15
cdr3_nt: TGTGCCACCAGCCCACAGGGGGCGCGTGAAAAACTGTTTTTT
cdr3_aa: CATSPQGAREKLFF

d_call: TRBD2
j_call: TRBJ2-3
clone_size: .
v_call: TRBV7-3
cdr3_nt: TGTGCCAGCAGCTTGGGCCTAGCGGGAGTTAACCCCACAGATACGCAGTATTTT
cdr3_aa: CASSLGLAGVNPTDTQYF

d_call: TRBD1
j_call: TRBJ2-7
clone_size: .
v_call: TRBV28
cdr3_nt: TGTGCCAGCAGTCCACTCACGGGACAGTCCCTCGAGCAGTACTTC
cdr3_aa: CASSPLTGQSLEQYF

d_call: .
j_call: TRBJ1-6
clone_size: .
v_call: TRBV29-1
cdr3_nt: TGCAGCGTGAGAGTCGGGGATTCACCCCTCCACTTT
cdr3_aa: CSVRVGDSPLHF

d_call: .
j_call: TRBJ1-2
clone_size: .
v_call: TRBV7-9
cdr3_nt: TGTTCCAGCAGCTTAGTGGGGCGGCAGGGGCCCTTCTATGGCTACACCTTC
cdr3_aa: CSSSLVGRQGPFYGYTF

d_call: .
j_call: TRBJ1-2
clone_size: .
v_call: TRBV6-5
cdr3_nt: TGTGCCAGCACCAGGAGGGCTAACTATGGCTACACCTTC
cdr3_aa: CASTRRANYGYTF

d_call: .
j_call: TRBJ2-6
clone_size: .
v_call: TRBV15
cdr3_nt: TGTGCCACCAGCGGCCACCCCTCTGGGGCCAACGTCCTGACTTTC
cdr3_aa: CATSGHPSGANVLTF

d_call: .
j_call: TRBJ1-4
clone_size: few
v_call: TRBV15
cdr3_nt: TGTGCCACCAGCAGTGATGAATGGCGGGGTAATGAAAAACTGTTTTTT
cdr3_aa: CATSSDEWRGNEKLFF

d_call: TRBD1
j_call: TRBJ1-2
clone_size: .
v_call: TRBV28
cdr3_nt: TGTGCCAGCAGTTTAGGGGACAGGGTTACCCTTTACACCTTC
cdr3_aa: CASSLGDRVTLYTF

d_call: TRBD2
j_call: TRBJ2-3
clone_size: .
v_call: TRBV7-8
cdr3_nt: TGTGCCAGCAGCTCCCTGGGGACTAGCGGGGGTAGTACAGATACGCAGTATTTT
cdr3_aa: CASSSLGTSGGSTDTQYF